Described below is a single T cell receptor beta chain sequence and its context. This entry belongs to a study of blood T cell repertoires in COVID-19. Study overall: COVID-19 samples from acute and convalescent phases originated in the United States, Italy and Spain. T cells, B-cell-depleted T cells, or PBMCs provided the cDNA or gDNA that served as material.

Per the study methods: Estimation of nucleated cell counts was performed using reference gene primer amplification. TCRdb keeps only in-frame clones here, not all; method: immunoSEQ multiplex PCR. From that table come the V and J calls and clone size; the DNA was used to work out D and trimming. Of some 48,000 clones in the sample, roughly 87% were seen once. V was pared by 5 bases and J by 8 bases, with 10 bases between. This CDR3 spans 12 amino acids. Per the germline V gene, CDR1 is SGHNT and CDR2 is YENEEA. This receptor was identified in a man over 45 with active COVID-19. The V gene is TRBV11-3, the J gene TRBJ2-1; TRBD2 might be the D (5 bases). Sequenced: peripheral blood. The CDR3 spells CASSQAGYEQFF. For the CDR3, the DNA is TGTGCCAGCAGCCAGGCGGGCTATGAGCAGTTCTTC.